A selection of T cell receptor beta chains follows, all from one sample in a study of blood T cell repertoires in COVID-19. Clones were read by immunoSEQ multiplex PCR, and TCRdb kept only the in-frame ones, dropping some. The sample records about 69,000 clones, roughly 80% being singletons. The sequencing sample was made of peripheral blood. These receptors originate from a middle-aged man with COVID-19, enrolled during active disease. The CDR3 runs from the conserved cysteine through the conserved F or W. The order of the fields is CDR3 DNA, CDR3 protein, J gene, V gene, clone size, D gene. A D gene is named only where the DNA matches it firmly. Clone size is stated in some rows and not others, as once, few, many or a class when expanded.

cdr3_nt: TGTGCCTGGAGTGTACTGGGCAGGAGGAATTCACCCCTCCACTTT
cdr3_aa: CAWSVLGRRNSPLHF
j_call: TRBJ1-6
v_call: TRBV30
clone_size: NA
d_call: NA

cdr3_nt: TGCGCCAGCAGCTTGGTACAGATGAACACTGAAGCTTTCTTT
cdr3_aa: CASSLVQMNTEAFF
j_call: TRBJ1-1
v_call: TRBV5-1
clone_size: NA
d_call: NA

cdr3_nt: TGTGCCAGCAGCTCAGAGGACAGGGCTTACTATGGCTACACCTTC
cdr3_aa: CASSSEDRAYYGYTF
j_call: TRBJ1-2
v_call: TRBV7-9
clone_size: NA
d_call: TRBD1

cdr3_nt: TGTGCCAGCAGCCTGAGCAATGAGCAGTTCTTC
cdr3_aa: CASSLSNEQFF
j_call: TRBJ2-1
v_call: TRBV6-5
clone_size: NA
d_call: NA

cdr3_nt: TGTGCCAGCAGCTTAGGCCAGGGGAACATGAACACTGAAGCTTTCTTT
cdr3_aa: CASSLGQGNMNTEAFF
j_call: TRBJ1-1
v_call: TRBV13
clone_size: NA
d_call: NA

cdr3_nt: TGTGCCACCACCAAAAGGTCAGGGGGCAATCAGCCCCAGCATTTT
cdr3_aa: CATTKRSGGNQPQHF
j_call: TRBJ1-5
v_call: TRBV15
clone_size: NA
d_call: NA

cdr3_nt: TGTGCCAGCACTGCAGTTTCCACTGAAGCTTTCTTT
cdr3_aa: CASTAVSTEAFF
j_call: TRBJ1-1
v_call: TRBV2
clone_size: NA
d_call: NA

cdr3_nt: TGCGCCAGCAGCCTCCCCAGCGGGGGGGACCACGAGCAGTACTTC
cdr3_aa: CASSLPSGGDHEQYF
j_call: TRBJ2-7
v_call: TRBV4-1
clone_size: many
d_call: TRBD2

cdr3_nt: TGTGCCAGCAGCTTAGACGGGACAGGGGTTGAAAAACTGTTTTTT
cdr3_aa: CASSLDGTGVEKLFF
j_call: TRBJ1-4
v_call: TRBV7-9
clone_size: few
d_call: TRBD1

cdr3_nt: TGTGCCAGTAGTACGACTCTACAGGGCTACAATCAGCCCCAGCATTTT
cdr3_aa: CASSTTLQGYNQPQHF
j_call: TRBJ1-5
v_call: TRBV19
clone_size: NA
d_call: NA

cdr3_nt: TGTGCCAGCTCACCCAGGACTAGCGATTACTACAATGAGCAGTTCTTC
cdr3_aa: CASSPRTSDYYNEQFF
j_call: TRBJ2-1
v_call: TRBV18
clone_size: NA
d_call: TRBD2

cdr3_nt: TGTGCCAGCAGCCCTGACAGGGTGAGTGGCAATCAGCCCCAGCATTTT
cdr3_aa: CASSPDRVSGNQPQHF
j_call: TRBJ1-5
v_call: TRBV7-8
clone_size: NA
d_call: TRBD1

cdr3_nt: TGTGCCAGCAGCTCGTGGACAGGGGACGGCTACACCTTC
cdr3_aa: CASSSWTGDGYTF
j_call: TRBJ1-2
v_call: TRBV5-5
clone_size: NA
d_call: TRBD1

cdr3_nt: TGTGCCAGCAGCCAAACGACTCGCGAAAAACTGTTTTTT
cdr3_aa: CASSQTTREKLFF
j_call: TRBJ1-4
v_call: TRBV7-9
clone_size: NA
d_call: NA

cdr3_nt: TGTGCCTGGAGTGTTCCGGGACAGGGGGGGCGGGATACGCAGTATTTT
cdr3_aa: CAWSVPGQGGRDTQYF
j_call: TRBJ2-3
v_call: TRBV30
clone_size: NA
d_call: TRBD1

cdr3_nt: TGTGCCAGCAGCTTTTCCGGGACTAGCGGGGGGGCGGAGACCCAGTACTTC
cdr3_aa: CASSFSGTSGGAETQYF
j_call: TRBJ2-5
v_call: TRBV5-5
clone_size: few
d_call: TRBD2

cdr3_nt: TGTGCCAGCAGCTCAGGACTAGCGGGGGGAATCACAGATACGCAGTATTTT
cdr3_aa: CASSSGLAGGITDTQYF
j_call: TRBJ2-3
v_call: TRBV7-8
clone_size: NA
d_call: TRBD2

cdr3_nt: TGTGCCAGCAGGGAGCGGGGGGGCCCCGACGAGCAGTACTTC
cdr3_aa: CASRERGGPDEQYF
j_call: TRBJ2-7
v_call: TRBV6-5
clone_size: NA
d_call: TRBD2

cdr3_nt: TGTGCCAGCAATATCCCCTCAGGGACAGGGAGGGAGCAGTACTTC
cdr3_aa: CASNIPSGTGREQYF
j_call: TRBJ2-7
v_call: TRBV2
clone_size: NA
d_call: TRBD1

cdr3_nt: TGTGCCACCAGCAGAGCTGGACTAGCGAATTACAATGAGCAGTTCTTC
cdr3_aa: CATSRAGLANYNEQFF
j_call: TRBJ2-1
v_call: TRBV15
clone_size: NA
d_call: TRBD2

cdr3_nt: TGTGCCAGCAGCTCCATTAAAGGACAGAGCTACAATGAGCAGTTCTTC
cdr3_aa: CASSSIKGQSYNEQFF
j_call: TRBJ2-1
v_call: TRBV7-9
clone_size: NA
d_call: NA

cdr3_nt: TGCGCCAGCAGCCTGGGACAGCAATCAAATGAAAAACTGTTTTTT
cdr3_aa: CASSLGQQSNEKLFF
j_call: TRBJ1-4
v_call: TRBV4-1
clone_size: NA
d_call: TRBD1

cdr3_nt: TGTGCCAGCTCGAACCGGGATCAGCAGTACTTC
cdr3_aa: CASSNRDQQYF
j_call: TRBJ2-7
v_call: TRBV28
clone_size: NA
d_call: NA

cdr3_nt: TGTGCCAGCAGACAGGGTGGGTCCTACGAGCAGTACTTC
cdr3_aa: CASRQGGSYEQYF
j_call: TRBJ2-7
v_call: TRBV19
clone_size: NA
d_call: TRBD1

cdr3_nt: TGCGCCAGCAGCTTGGATGCTAGCGGGGCATTTCGCGAGCAGTACTTC
cdr3_aa: CASSLDASGAFREQYF
j_call: TRBJ2-7
v_call: TRBV5-1
clone_size: NA
d_call: TRBD2

cdr3_nt: TGTGCCAGCAGTTCCGGGGGTAGTGAGCAGTTCTTC
cdr3_aa: CASSSGGSEQFF
j_call: TRBJ2-1
v_call: TRBV2
clone_size: NA
d_call: NA

cdr3_nt: TGTGCCAGCAGTTACTCGAGTAGCGGGGGGACCCATACGCAGTATTTT
cdr3_aa: CASSYSSSGGTHTQYF
j_call: TRBJ2-3
v_call: TRBV6-5
clone_size: NA
d_call: TRBD2

cdr3_nt: TGTGCCAGCAGTTTAGGGGCAGGGAATCACTACGAGCAGTACTTC
cdr3_aa: CASSLGAGNHYEQYF
j_call: TRBJ2-7
v_call: TRBV27
clone_size: NA
d_call: NA

cdr3_nt: TGTGCCAGCAGTAAGGACAGGGGGGATCAGCCCCAGCATTTT
cdr3_aa: CASSKDRGDQPQHF
j_call: TRBJ1-5
v_call: TRBV7-9
clone_size: NA
d_call: TRBD1

cdr3_nt: TGTGCCAGCAGCTTGGCCAATCTAGCTGGAAACACCATATATTTT
cdr3_aa: CASSLANLAGNTIYF
j_call: TRBJ1-3
v_call: TRBV5-6
clone_size: once
d_call: NA

cdr3_nt: TGTGCCAGCATTCCAGCCGGACAAACGAATTCACCCCTCCACTTT
cdr3_aa: CASIPAGQTNSPLHF
j_call: TRBJ1-6
v_call: TRBV2
clone_size: few
d_call: NA

cdr3_nt: TGTGCCAGCAGAAACCGGGGGGTTCACAATGAGCAGTTCTTC
cdr3_aa: CASRNRGVHNEQFF
j_call: TRBJ2-1
v_call: TRBV6-5
clone_size: NA
d_call: TRBD2

cdr3_nt: TGCAGCGTGGGGGTCAGGGGGGTCACCGGGGAGCTGTTTTTT
cdr3_aa: CSVGVRGVTGELFF
j_call: TRBJ2-2
v_call: TRBV29-1
clone_size: NA
d_call: NA

cdr3_nt: TGTGCCAGCTTCCCTCGTGCCGCTCGGGGGGGAACCGGGGAGCTGTTTTTT
cdr3_aa: CASFPRAARGGTGELFF
j_call: TRBJ2-2
v_call: TRBV19
clone_size: few
d_call: TRBD2

cdr3_nt: TGTGCCAGTACCACGGAGGTTGGAAACACCATATATTTT
cdr3_aa: CASTTEVGNTIYF
j_call: TRBJ1-3
v_call: TRBV19
clone_size: NA
d_call: NA

cdr3_nt: TGTGCCACCAGTGATTCGCGCAGGGGGCGTGCAGATACGCAGTATTTT
cdr3_aa: CATSDSRRGRADTQYF
j_call: TRBJ2-3
v_call: TRBV24-1
clone_size: NA
d_call: TRBD1

cdr3_nt: TGCAGCGTTGACCCCAGGCGCTCCGAAGCTTTCTTT
cdr3_aa: CSVDPRRSEAFF
j_call: TRBJ1-1
v_call: TRBV29-1
clone_size: NA
d_call: NA

cdr3_nt: TGTGCCAGCACCAAAACGGGGGGCGCTGAAGCTTTCTTT
cdr3_aa: CASTKTGGAEAFF
j_call: TRBJ1-1
v_call: TRBV12-3/TRBV12-4
clone_size: NA
d_call: NA

cdr3_nt: TGCGCCAGCAGGGGACAGGGTTGGGACACCGGGGAGCTGTTTTTT
cdr3_aa: CASRGQGWDTGELFF
j_call: TRBJ2-2
v_call: TRBV10-2
clone_size: few
d_call: TRBD1

cdr3_nt: TGTGCCAGCAGCTTAGCAGGTGGCCAAGGCTACACCTTC
cdr3_aa: CASSLAGGQGYTF
j_call: TRBJ1-2
v_call: TRBV11-2
clone_size: NA
d_call: NA

cdr3_nt: TGTGCCAGCGTTTTCGGGGGGAACCAAGAGACCCAGTACTTC
cdr3_aa: CASVFGGNQETQYF
j_call: TRBJ2-5
v_call: TRBV6-7
clone_size: NA
d_call: TRBD2

cdr3_nt: TGTGCCGGCGACAGGGCCGATGGGGAGCCCCAGCATTTT
cdr3_aa: CAGDRADGEPQHF
j_call: TRBJ1-5
v_call: TRBV6-5
clone_size: once
d_call: TRBD1

cdr3_nt: TGTGCCTGGAGTCAACAGCTTGAAGCTTTCTTT
cdr3_aa: CAWSQQLEAFF
j_call: TRBJ1-1
v_call: TRBV30
clone_size: NA
d_call: NA

cdr3_nt: TGTGCCAGCTCCGGGAATAGCGGGGGGTCAGATACGCAGTATTTT
cdr3_aa: CASSGNSGGSDTQYF
j_call: TRBJ2-3
v_call: TRBV18
clone_size: NA
d_call: TRBD2

cdr3_nt: TGTGCCAGCAGCTTGGCCCCCGGACAGGATTATACTGAAGCTTTCTTT
cdr3_aa: CASSLAPGQDYTEAFF
j_call: TRBJ1-1
v_call: TRBV5-4
clone_size: NA
d_call: TRBD1

cdr3_nt: TGTGCCTGGAATCTCGGACGGGAACTTTCACCCCTCCACTTT
cdr3_aa: CAWNLGRELSPLHF
j_call: TRBJ1-6
v_call: TRBV30
clone_size: NA
d_call: NA

cdr3_nt: TGTGCCAGCAGTGAAGCGTCGGACACTGAAGCTTTCTTT
cdr3_aa: CASSEASDTEAFF
j_call: TRBJ1-1
v_call: TRBV6-1
clone_size: NA
d_call: NA

cdr3_nt: TGTGCCAGCACCATGACAATCGACTATGGCTACACCTTC
cdr3_aa: CASTMTIDYGYTF
j_call: TRBJ1-2
v_call: TRBV2
clone_size: NA
d_call: NA

cdr3_nt: TGTGCCAGTAGTACTATAGCGGGCCTCGGCACAGATACGCAGTATTTT
cdr3_aa: CASSTIAGLGTDTQYF
j_call: TRBJ2-3
v_call: TRBV19
clone_size: NA
d_call: TRBD2

cdr3_nt: TGCAGTGCTAGTACGTCGGACAGGAGAGATCAGCCCCAGCATTTT
cdr3_aa: CSASTSDRRDQPQHF
j_call: TRBJ1-5
v_call: TRBV20-1
clone_size: NA
d_call: TRBD1

cdr3_nt: TGTGCCAGCAGCCGGGACAGAAGTGCAGATACGCAGTATTTT
cdr3_aa: CASSRDRSADTQYF
j_call: TRBJ2-3
v_call: TRBV3-1/TRBV3-2
clone_size: once
d_call: TRBD1

cdr3_nt: TGTGCCACCAGATCTCGGACAGAGATGAACACTGAAGCTTTCTTT
cdr3_aa: CATRSRTEMNTEAFF
j_call: TRBJ1-1
v_call: TRBV24-1
clone_size: NA
d_call: NA

cdr3_nt: TGCGCCAGCAGTCAATCGTGGGCAGGGCGGGGTGTTGGTGTGGAGACCCAGTACTTC
cdr3_aa: CASSQSWAGRGVGVETQYF
j_call: TRBJ2-5
v_call: TRBV23-1
clone_size: NA
d_call: NA

cdr3_nt: TGTGCCTCACTACCCGGGACTTTCTCCCCCAATGAGCAGTTCTTC
cdr3_aa: CASLPGTFSPNEQFF
j_call: TRBJ2-1
v_call: TRBV10-3
clone_size: NA
d_call: NA

cdr3_nt: TGTGCCAGCAGTCTCGTTATAGATACGCAGTATTTT
cdr3_aa: CASSLVIDTQYF
j_call: TRBJ2-3
v_call: TRBV6-6
clone_size: NA
d_call: NA

cdr3_nt: TGTGCCAGCAGCCCCGGGACAGGGAGCAATCAGCCCCAGCATTTT
cdr3_aa: CASSPGTGSNQPQHF
j_call: TRBJ1-5
v_call: TRBV5-8
clone_size: NA
d_call: TRBD1

cdr3_nt: TGTGCCAGCAGCTCGCCTTTCCGGGGGGCGGCTAATGAGCAGTTCTTC
cdr3_aa: CASSSPFRGAANEQFF
j_call: TRBJ2-1
v_call: TRBV7-8
clone_size: NA
d_call: NA

cdr3_nt: TGTGCCAGCAGTGAACGGACAGGGGTCACTGAAGCTTTCTTT
cdr3_aa: CASSERTGVTEAFF
j_call: TRBJ1-1
v_call: TRBV2
clone_size: NA
d_call: TRBD1

cdr3_nt: TGTGCCAGCAGCCGGGATATGAAAGAGACCCAGTACTTC
cdr3_aa: CASSRDMKETQYF
j_call: TRBJ2-5
v_call: TRBV9
clone_size: NA
d_call: NA